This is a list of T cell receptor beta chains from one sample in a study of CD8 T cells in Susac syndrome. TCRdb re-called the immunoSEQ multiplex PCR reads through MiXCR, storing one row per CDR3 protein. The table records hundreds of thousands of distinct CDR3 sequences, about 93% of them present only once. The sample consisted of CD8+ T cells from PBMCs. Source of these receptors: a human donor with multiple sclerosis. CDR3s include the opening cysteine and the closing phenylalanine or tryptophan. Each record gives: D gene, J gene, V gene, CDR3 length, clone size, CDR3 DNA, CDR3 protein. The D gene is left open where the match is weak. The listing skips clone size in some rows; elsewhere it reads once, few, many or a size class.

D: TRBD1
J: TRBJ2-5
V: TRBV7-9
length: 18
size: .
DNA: TGTGCCAGCAGCTCAAGGGGAGACTCAAGGACCAGGGGGGAGACCCAGTACTTC
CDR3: CASSSRGDSRTRGETQYF

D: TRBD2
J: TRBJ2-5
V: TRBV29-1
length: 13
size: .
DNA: TGCAGCACCGGACTAGCGGGATTGGAGACCCAGTACTTC
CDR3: CSTGLAGLETQYF

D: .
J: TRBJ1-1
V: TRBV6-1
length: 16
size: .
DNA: TGTGCCAGCAGTGCCCTAATGAGACATATGAACACTGAAGCTTTCTTT
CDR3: CASSALMRHMNTEAFF

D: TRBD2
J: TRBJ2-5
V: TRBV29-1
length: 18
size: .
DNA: TGCAGCGTTGATCTAGCGGAAACCGGCAGTATCTCGGCGGAGACCCAGTACTTC
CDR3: CSVDLAETGSISAETQYF

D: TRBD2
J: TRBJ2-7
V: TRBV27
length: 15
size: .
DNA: TGTGCCAGCAGTTTCTGGCTAGCGGGAGTCAACGAGCAGTACTTC
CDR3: CASSFWLAGVNEQYF

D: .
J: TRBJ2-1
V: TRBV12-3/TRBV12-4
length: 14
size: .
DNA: TGTGCCAGCAGTTTATCGACAGCCTACAATGAGCAGTTCTTC
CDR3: CASSLSTAYNEQFF

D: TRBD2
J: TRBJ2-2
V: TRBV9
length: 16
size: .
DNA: TGTGCCAGCAGCGTAGGGACTAGCGGAAACACCGGGGAGCTGTTTTTT
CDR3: CASSVGTSGNTGELFF

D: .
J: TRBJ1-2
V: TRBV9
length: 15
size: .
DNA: TGTGCCAGCAGCGTAGAGCCAGTCAAGAACTATGGCTACACCTTC
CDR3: CASSVEPVKNYGYTF

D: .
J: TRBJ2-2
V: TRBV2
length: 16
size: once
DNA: TGTGCCAGCAGTACCACAGGGTCCTCGAACACCGGGGAGCTGTTTTTT
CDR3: CASSTTGSSNTGELFF

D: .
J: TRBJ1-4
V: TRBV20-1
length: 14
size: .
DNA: TGCAGTGCTGCCCGCTCGGGACAATCGGAAAAACTGTTTTTT
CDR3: CSAARSGQSEKLFF

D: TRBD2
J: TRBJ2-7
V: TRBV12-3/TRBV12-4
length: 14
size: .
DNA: TGTGCCAGCAGGTCTGACGTGCGGGGGGCCGAGCAGTACTTC
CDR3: CASRSDVRGAEQYF

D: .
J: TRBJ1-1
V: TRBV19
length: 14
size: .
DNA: TGTGCCAGTTCCGAGGCGGTGGTGAACACTGAAGCTTTCTTT
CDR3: CASSEAVVNTEAFF

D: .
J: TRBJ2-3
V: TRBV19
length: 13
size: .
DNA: TGTGCCAGTAGTATGAGAGGGCCGGATACGCAGTATTTT
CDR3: CASSMRGPDTQYF

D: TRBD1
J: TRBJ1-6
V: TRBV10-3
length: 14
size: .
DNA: TGTGCCATCAGTGAAGGGACAGGGGCGTCACCCCTCCACTTT
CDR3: CAISEGTGASPLHF

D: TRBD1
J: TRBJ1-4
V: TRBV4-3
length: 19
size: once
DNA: TGCGCCAGCAGCCAAGATACAATCCGAGGGGGCCCATCAGAAGAAAAACTGTTTTTT
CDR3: CASSQDTIRGGPSEEKLFF

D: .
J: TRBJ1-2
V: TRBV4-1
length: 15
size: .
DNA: TGCGCCAGCAGCCAAGGGGACGGACTAAACTATGGCTACACCTTC
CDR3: CASSQGDGLNYGYTF

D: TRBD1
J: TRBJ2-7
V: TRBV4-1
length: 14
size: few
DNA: TGCGCCAGCAGCCAAACGGGACAGGGCTACGAGCAGTACTTC
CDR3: CASSQTGQGYEQYF

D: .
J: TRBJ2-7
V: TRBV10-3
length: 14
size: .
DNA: TGTGCCATCAGTGAGTATGGTGACTCCTACGAGCAGTACTTC
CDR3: CAISEYGDSYEQYF

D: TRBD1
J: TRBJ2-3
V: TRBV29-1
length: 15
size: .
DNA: TGCAGCGTTACCCGACAGGGGGCGGTGACAGATACGCAGTATTTT
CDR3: CSVTRQGAVTDTQYF

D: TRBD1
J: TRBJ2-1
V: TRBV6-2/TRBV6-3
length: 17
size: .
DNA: TGTGCCAGCAGTTACCCTGACCGGGACAGGAGTAGTAATGAGCAGTTCTTC
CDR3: CASSYPDRDRSSNEQFF

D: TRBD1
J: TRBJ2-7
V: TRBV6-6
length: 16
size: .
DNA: TGTGCCAGCACCACCCCTGCCGGGACAGGGTTATACGAGCAGTACTTC
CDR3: CASTTPAGTGLYEQYF

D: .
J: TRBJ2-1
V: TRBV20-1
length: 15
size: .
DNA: TGCAGTGCTAGAGATCGAGCGGGCTCCTACAATGAGCAGTTCTTC
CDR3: CSARDRAGSYNEQFF

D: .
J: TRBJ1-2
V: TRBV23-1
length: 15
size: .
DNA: TGCGCCAGCAGTCAGGAGAGGGGACTTCTTTATGGCTACACCTTC
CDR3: CASSQERGLLYGYTF

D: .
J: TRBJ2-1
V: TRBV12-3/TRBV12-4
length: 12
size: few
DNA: TGTGCCAGCAGTTTAGGGAGCAATGAGCAGTTCTTC
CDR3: CASSLGSNEQFF

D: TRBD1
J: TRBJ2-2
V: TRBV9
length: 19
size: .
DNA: TGTGCCAGCAGCGTAGTCCCCCTACAGACAGGGATCCAATACGGGGAGCTGTTTTTT
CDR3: CASSVVPLQTGIQYGELFF

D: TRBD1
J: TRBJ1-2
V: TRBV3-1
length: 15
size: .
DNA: TGTGCCAGCAGCGAAGCACCGGGACAGAGCTATGGCTACACCTTC
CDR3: CASSEAPGQSYGYTF

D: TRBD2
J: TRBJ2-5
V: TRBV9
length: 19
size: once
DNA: TGTGCCAGCAGCGTACTTCCCCCAGGGCGGGAGCGGGGGGGAGAGACCCAGTACTTC
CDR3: CASSVLPPGRERGGETQYF

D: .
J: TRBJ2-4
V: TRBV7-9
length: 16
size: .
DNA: TGTGCCAGCAGCTTAGGGCCAGAGCTAGCCAAAAACATTCAGTACTTC
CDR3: CASSLGPELAKNIQYF

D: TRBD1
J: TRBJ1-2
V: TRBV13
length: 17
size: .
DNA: TGTGCCAGCAGCTTAGGGCGGACAGGGGACCCAAACTATGGCTACACCTTC
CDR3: CASSLGRTGDPNYGYTF

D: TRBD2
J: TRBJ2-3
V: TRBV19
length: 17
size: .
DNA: TGTGCCAGTAGCGATCGACTAGCGGGGGTTGGCACAGATACGCAGTATTTT
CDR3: CASSDRLAGVGTDTQYF

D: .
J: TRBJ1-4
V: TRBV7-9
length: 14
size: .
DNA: TGTGCCAGCAGCTCAGACCGAGGACGCGAAAAACTGTTTTTT
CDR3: CASSSDRGREKLFF

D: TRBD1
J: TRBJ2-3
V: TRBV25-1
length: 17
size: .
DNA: TGTGCCAGCAGTGAAGAGGCCGGGACAGCGAGCACAGATACGCAGTATTTT
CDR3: CASSEEAGTASTDTQYF

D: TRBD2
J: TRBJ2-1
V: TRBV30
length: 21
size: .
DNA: TGTGCCTGGAGTGTAGGCTCGAACGGGAGGCACCTACACTCGTCCTACAATGAGCAGTTCTTC
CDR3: CAWSVGSNGRHLHSSYNEQFF

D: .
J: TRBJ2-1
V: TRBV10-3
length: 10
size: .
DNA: TGTGCCATCGGGGACAATGAGCAGTTCTTC
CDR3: CAIGDNEQFF

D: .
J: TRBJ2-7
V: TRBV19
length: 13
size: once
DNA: TGTGCCAGTAGTATAGGGGAAGACTACGAGCAGTACTTC
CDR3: CASSIGEDYEQYF

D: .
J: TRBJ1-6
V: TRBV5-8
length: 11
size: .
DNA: TGTGCCAGCAGCCTTAATGCACCCCTCCACTTT
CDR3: CASSLNAPLHF

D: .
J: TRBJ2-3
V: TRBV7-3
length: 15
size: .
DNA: TGTGCCAGCAGCTCCCCCTCCGAGGCCTCAGATACGCAGTATTTT
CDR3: CASSSPSEASDTQYF

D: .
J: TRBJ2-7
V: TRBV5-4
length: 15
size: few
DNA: TGTGCCAGCAGCGTGATTACAGAAAGCAACAACGAGCAGTACTTC
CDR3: CASSVITESNNEQYF

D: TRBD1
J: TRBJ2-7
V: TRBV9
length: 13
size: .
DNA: TGTGCCAGCAGCCTCACAGGGGCGCGTGAGCAGTACTTC
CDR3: CASSLTGAREQYF

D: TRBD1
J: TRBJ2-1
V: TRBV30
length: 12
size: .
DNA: TGTGCCTGGAGTCCCACTGGACAGGGGAAGTTCTTC
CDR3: CAWSPTGQGKFF

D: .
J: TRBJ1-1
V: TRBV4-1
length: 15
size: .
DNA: TGCGCCAGCAGCCAATATCCGGGGGGGAACACTGAAGCTTTCTTT
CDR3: CASSQYPGGNTEAFF

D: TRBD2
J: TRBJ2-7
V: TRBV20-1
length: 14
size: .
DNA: TGCAGTGCTAGACGGCAGCGGGAGGGATACGAGCAGTACTTC
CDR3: CSARRQREGYEQYF

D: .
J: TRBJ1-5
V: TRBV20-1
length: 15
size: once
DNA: TGCAGTGCTAGCTCCGGGGGAAATAGCAATCAGCCCCAGCATTTT
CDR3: CSASSGGNSNQPQHF

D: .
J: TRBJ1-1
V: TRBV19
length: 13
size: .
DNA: TGTGCCAGTAGTATCCAGGGATCCACTGAAGCTTTCTTT
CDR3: CASSIQGSTEAFF

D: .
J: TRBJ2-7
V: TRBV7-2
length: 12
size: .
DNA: TGTGCCAGCAGCTTAGTGCTCCAGGAGCAGTACTTC
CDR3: CASSLVLQEQYF

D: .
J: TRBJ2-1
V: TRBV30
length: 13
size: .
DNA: TGTGCCTGGAGTCTCGGATACCACAATGAGCAGTTCTTC
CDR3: CAWSLGYHNEQFF

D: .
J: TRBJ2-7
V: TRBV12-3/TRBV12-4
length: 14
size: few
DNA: TGTGCCAGCAGTTTGGGGCTATCCTCCTACGAGCAGTACTTC
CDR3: CASSLGLSSYEQYF